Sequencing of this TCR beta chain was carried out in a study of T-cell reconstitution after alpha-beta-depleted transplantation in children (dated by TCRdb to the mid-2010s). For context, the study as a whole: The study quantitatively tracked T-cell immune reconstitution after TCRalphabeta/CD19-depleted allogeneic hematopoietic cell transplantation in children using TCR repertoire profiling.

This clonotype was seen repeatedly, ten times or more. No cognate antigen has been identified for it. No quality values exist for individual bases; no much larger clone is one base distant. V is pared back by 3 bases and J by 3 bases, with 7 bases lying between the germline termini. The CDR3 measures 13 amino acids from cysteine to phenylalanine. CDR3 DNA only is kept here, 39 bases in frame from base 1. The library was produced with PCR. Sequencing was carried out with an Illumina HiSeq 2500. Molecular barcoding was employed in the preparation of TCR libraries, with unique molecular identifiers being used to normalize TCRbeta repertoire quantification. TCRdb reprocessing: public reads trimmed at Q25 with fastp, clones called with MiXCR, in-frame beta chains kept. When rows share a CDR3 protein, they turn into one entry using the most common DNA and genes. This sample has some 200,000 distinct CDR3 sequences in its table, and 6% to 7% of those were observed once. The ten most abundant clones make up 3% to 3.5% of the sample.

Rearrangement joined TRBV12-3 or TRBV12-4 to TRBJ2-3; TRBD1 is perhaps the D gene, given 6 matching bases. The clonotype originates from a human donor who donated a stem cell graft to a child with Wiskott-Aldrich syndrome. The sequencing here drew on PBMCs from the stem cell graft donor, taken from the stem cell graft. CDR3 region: CASSFTGTDTQYF. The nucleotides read TGTGCCAGCAGTTTTACAGGGACAGATACGCAGTATTTT.